Listed below are T cell receptor beta chains from one sample, sequenced in a study of blood T cell repertoires in COVID-19. Clones were sequenced by immunoSEQ multiplex PCR, and TCRdb holds only the in-frame ones, with some missing. The sample carries approximately 240,000 clones, 65% to 85% recorded once. The material sequenced was peripheral blood. These receptors were obtained from a woman between 35 and 50 years old with active or convalescent COVID-19. The CDR3 runs from the conserved cysteine through the conserved F or W.

v_call cdr3_aa
TRBV5-1 CASGGQTGNTIYF
TRBV7-3 CASSSGLAGGLAGELFF
TRBV3-1/TRBV3-2 CASSTNSGANNSPLHF
TRBV6-5 CASSRGQLDTQYF
TRBV2 CASSEQAFSFSGNTIYF
TRBV2 CASANSLNTEAFF
TRBV6-5 CASSYLRGGTEAFF
TRBV5-6 CASSLRTGLRGYTF
TRBV7-3 CASSLGHSGANVLTF
TRBV19 CASSPRASGGEQYF
TRBV19 CASSPGTGSGYTF
TRBV6-4 CASSEQMYTEAFF
TRBV5-1 CASSSRRGLYYGYTF
TRBV25-1 CASSADRYLGF
TRBV5-4 CASSRDRSGNTIYF
TRBV5-6 CASRYYRGNSPLHF
TRBV6-2/TRBV6-3 CASSWGGGAGDTQYF
TRBV3-1/TRBV3-2 CACGSGADTQYF
TRBV19 CASSTGPNYGYTF
TRBV30 CAWSVSSYEQYF
TRBV24-1 CATSDSTGGRETQYF
TRBV11-2 CASSPGEDTQYF
TRBV7-9 CASSPPGPDRANYGYTF
TRBV6-5 CASSYLRSHGYTF
TRBV5-1 CASSRRGATEAFF
TRBV7-9 CASSLPGGEVRNEQFF
TRBV3-1/TRBV3-2 CASSQQQGNTEAFF
TRBV9 CASSPNYNEQFF
TRBV10-2 CASSDGGFAGNTIYF
TRBV3-1/TRBV3-2 CASSPGQGRTEAFF
TRBV28 CASRPSGTPNTEAFF
TRBV6-5 CASAGGGTSTDTQYF
TRBV9 CASSVGEGAYNEQFF
TRBV30 CALKGEQTQYF
TRBV28 CASSPDRGPDTQYF
TRBV5-1 CASSPAPLAGGDTQYF
TRBV27 CASGRDRVNTEAFF
TRBV14 CASSSRPDFSYNEQFF
TRBV30 CALTGEGEKLFF
TRBV5-1 CASSLQGARVEVFTEAFF
TRBV3-1/TRBV3-2 CASSQGARQPQHF
TRBV20-1 CSASPQGSRAFF
TRBV6-5 CASRPGTGIGYTF
TRBV2 CASGQGAYEQYF
TRBV28 CASGDIFISNQPQHF
TRBV29-1 CSANRNTEAFF
TRBV27 CASSLSGQGASTF
TRBV7-2 CASSLGLYTEAFF
TRBV12-3/TRBV12-4 CASSRTLNTEAFF
TRBV4-2 CASSQDDYGGGKVYNEQFF
TRBV9 CASSVDEGAAENSPLHF
TRBV2 CASRDRQGGDYGYTF
TRBV19 CASSNRDRGGGTEAFF
TRBV29-1 CSALTGSHEQYF
TRBV11-2 CASSWSGGSYNSPLHF
TRBV6-5 CASSYSGQGGEKLFF
TRBV3-1/TRBV3-2 CASSQAPGGTGNTIYF
TRBV7-9 CASSFGTGTEKLFF
TRBV11-2 CASSYRGQSGNTIYF